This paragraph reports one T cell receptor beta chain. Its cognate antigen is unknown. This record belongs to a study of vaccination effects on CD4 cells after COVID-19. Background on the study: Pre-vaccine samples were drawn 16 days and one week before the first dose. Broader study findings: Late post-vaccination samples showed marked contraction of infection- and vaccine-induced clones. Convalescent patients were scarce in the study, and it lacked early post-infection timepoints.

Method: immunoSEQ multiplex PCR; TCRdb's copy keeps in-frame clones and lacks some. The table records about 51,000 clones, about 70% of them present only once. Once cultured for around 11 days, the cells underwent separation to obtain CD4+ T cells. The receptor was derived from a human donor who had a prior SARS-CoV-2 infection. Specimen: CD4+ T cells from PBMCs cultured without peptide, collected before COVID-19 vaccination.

In DNA, the CDR3 is TGTGCCAGTAGTAGGGGGTTAGAGACTAGCACAGATACGCAGTATTTT. It encodes CASSRGLETSTDTQYF. V gene TRBV19 combines with J gene TRBJ2-3, with D perhaps matching TRBD1 or TRBD2 (5 bases each). Germline CDR1 and CDR2: LNHDA and SQIVND (reference sequence). The CDR3 has 16 residues. The V gene lost 4 bases and the J gene lost 0 bases, with 14 bases spanning the gap.